This is a list of T cell receptor beta chains from one sample in a study of T cells expressing NK-cell markers. From the 5' RACE reads, TCRdb lists one entry per CDR3 protein and no DNA. This table lists about 540,000 distinct CDR3 sequences. Source material: blood T cells: a sorted CD56 or NKG2C T cell subset, CD4+ or CD8+ T cells, or bulk PBMC T cells (not recorded which). These receptor sequences come from a man aged 18-30 years in good health. Each CDR3 is given with its conserved first and last residue. Fields, in order: J gene, V gene, CDR3 protein.

j_gene: TRBJ2-1
v_gene: TRBV5-1
CDR3aa: CASSSRSEGSYNEQFF

j_gene: TRBJ2-3
v_gene: TRBV7-2
CDR3aa: CASSPWEDTQYF

j_gene: TRBJ2-1
v_gene: TRBV20-1
CDR3aa: CSARRGEAGVLFF

j_gene: TRBJ2-4
v_gene: TRBV20-1
CDR3aa: CSASGQGEAKNIQYF

j_gene: TRBJ2-7
v_gene: TRBV29-1
CDR3aa: CSVEDLGDEQYF

j_gene: TRBJ1-1
v_gene: TRBV28
CDR3aa: CASSLSPGLLNTEAFF

j_gene: TRBJ1-5
v_gene: TRBV6-1
CDR3aa: CASPLGVQPQHF

j_gene: TRBJ2-1
v_gene: TRBV29-1
CDR3aa: CSVEELGEQFF

j_gene: TRBJ2-3
v_gene: TRBV6-5
CDR3aa: CASSYSPTGTRNSDTQYF

j_gene: TRBJ2-3
v_gene: TRBV15
CDR3aa: CATNVGGSTDTQYF

j_gene: TRBJ2-1
v_gene: TRBV4-2
CDR3aa: CASSQELADGRDEQFF

j_gene: TRBJ1-1
v_gene: TRBV6-5
CDR3aa: CASSYHLLTGRDTEAFF

j_gene: TRBJ2-3
v_gene: TRBV5-1
CDR3aa: CATRQGATDTQYF

j_gene: TRBJ2-1
v_gene: TRBV20-1
CDR3aa: CSAPQTSQTFRPQFF

j_gene: TRBJ2-7
v_gene: TRBV20-1
CDR3aa: CSARDHSGTSGTPYF

j_gene: TRBJ2-3
v_gene: TRBV9
CDR3aa: CASSSGTSGPGTDTQYF

j_gene: TRBJ2-3
v_gene: TRBV2
CDR3aa: CASSEGLASAIDTQYF

j_gene: TRBJ1-2
v_gene: TRBV12-3/TRBV12-4
CDR3aa: CASSLTVGGYTF

j_gene: TRBJ1-2
v_gene: TRBV27
CDR3aa: CASSPKGAPFYGYTF

j_gene: TRBJ2-5
v_gene: TRBV27
CDR3aa: CASSLADSQETQYF

j_gene: TRBJ1-6
v_gene: TRBV19
CDR3aa: CASSISGQGYNSPLHF

j_gene: TRBJ2-2
v_gene: TRBV5-1
CDR3aa: CASSLASGTGELFF

j_gene: TRBJ2-1
v_gene: TRBV6-2/TRBV6-3
CDR3aa: CASGLASYNEQFF

j_gene: TRBJ2-1
v_gene: TRBV19
CDR3aa: CASSMRIPLGDNEQFF